This TCR beta chain stems from a study of blood T cell repertoires in COVID-19. Study information: Nucleic acid was either cDNA or gDNA, and it came from T cells, B-cell-depleted T cells, or PBMCs.

The protocol was immunoSEQ multiplex PCR, while the TCRdb copy is restricted to in-frame clones and leaves out a portion. The sample shows more than 200,000 clones, around 84% of them seen only once. Trimming at V came to 0 bases and at J to 2 bases, leaving 16 bases not matched to a gene. Looked up from germline, CDR1 is LGHNA and CDR2 is YSLEER. The length of the CDR3 is 22 residues. The genes are TRBV4-3 and TRBJ2-3, with TRBD2 identical over 14 bases. The sample taken for sequencing was peripheral blood. This sequence originates from a woman aged 40 to 50 who had recovered from COVID-19. This chain's CDR3 is CASSQDSWGTSGGPTVTDTQYF. The CDR3 bases are TGCGCCAGCAGCCAAGATTCGTGGGGGACTAGCGGGGGACCTACAGTCACAGATACGCAGTATTTT.